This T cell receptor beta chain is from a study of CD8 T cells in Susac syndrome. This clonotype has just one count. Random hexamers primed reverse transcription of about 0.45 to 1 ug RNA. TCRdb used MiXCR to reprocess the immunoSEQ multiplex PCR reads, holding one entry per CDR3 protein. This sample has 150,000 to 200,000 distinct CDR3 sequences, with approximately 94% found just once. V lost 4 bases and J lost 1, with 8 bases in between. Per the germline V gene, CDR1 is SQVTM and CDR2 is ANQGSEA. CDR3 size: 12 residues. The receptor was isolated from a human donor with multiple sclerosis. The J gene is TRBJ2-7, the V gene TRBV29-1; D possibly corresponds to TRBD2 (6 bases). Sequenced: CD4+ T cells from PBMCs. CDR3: CSVASGSYEQYF. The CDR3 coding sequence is TGCAGCGTTGCCAGCGGGTCCTACGAGCAGTACTTC.